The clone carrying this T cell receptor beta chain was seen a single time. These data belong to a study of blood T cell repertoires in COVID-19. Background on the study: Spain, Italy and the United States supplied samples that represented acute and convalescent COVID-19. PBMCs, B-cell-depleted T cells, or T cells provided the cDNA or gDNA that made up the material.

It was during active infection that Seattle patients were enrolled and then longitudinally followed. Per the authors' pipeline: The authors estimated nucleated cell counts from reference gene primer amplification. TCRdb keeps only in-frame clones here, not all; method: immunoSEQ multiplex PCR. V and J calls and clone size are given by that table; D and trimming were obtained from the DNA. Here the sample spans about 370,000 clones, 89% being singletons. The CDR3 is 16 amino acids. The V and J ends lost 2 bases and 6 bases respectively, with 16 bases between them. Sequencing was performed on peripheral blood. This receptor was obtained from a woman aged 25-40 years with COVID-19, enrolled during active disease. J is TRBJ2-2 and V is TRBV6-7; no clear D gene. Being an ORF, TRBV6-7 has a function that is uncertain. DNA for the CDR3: TGTGCCAGCAGTTACCCACCTATAGCTCGAGCCGGGGAGCTGTTTTTT. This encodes CASSYPPIARAGELFF.